This TCR beta chain comes out of a study of T cell responses to AZD1222 COVID-19 vaccine. Turning to the study itself: Pooling was applied to second doses at about 4 or about 12 weeks.

Findings and limits, study-wide: Females made up more of the donors, who were largely white British, and clonal diversity may have come out too low. As reported, nearly half of all spike-specific TCRs target variant regions that are unmutated.

This CDR3 is 13 amino acids long. The ends were cut back, 0 bases at V and 4 bases at J, with 6 bases in the middle. Note on this clone: Its specificity is unknown. Other DNA sequences in this specimen translate into the identical CDR3.

Some clones are missing from TCRdb's copy, which holds only in-frame ones; the method was immunoSEQ multiplex PCR. The sample shows 140,000 to 150,000 clones, 85% to 95% of them seen only once. The V call is TRBV12-3 or TRBV12-4, the J call TRBJ1-1; D possibly corresponds to TRBD1 (5 bases). The sample was peripheral blood, taken on day 0 of AZD1222 vaccination. This sequence originates from an adult in good health. The CDR3 region has the DNA TGTGCCAGCAGTTTAGCGGGGGGCACTGAAGCTTTCTTT. Amino acids: CASSLAGGTEAFF.